A selection of T cell receptor beta chains follows, all from one sample in a study of blood T cell repertoires in COVID-19. This table comes from immunoSEQ multiplex PCR, and its TCRdb copy is limited to in-frame clones, with some not included. This table has some 130,000 clones, approximately 86% appearing once. The sample comprised peripheral blood. Source of these receptors: a woman aged 70-85 years with COVID-19, enrolled during active disease. Both conserved end residues are part of each CDR3. Each record gives: D gene, J gene, V gene, clone size, CDR3 DNA, CDR3 protein. A D gene is named only where the DNA matches it firmly. Size is omitted from some rows. Given values are once, few, many or a class for expanded clones.

TRBD2 TRBJ2-5 TRBV18 . TGTGCCAGCTCCTCACAGAGCGGGGGGGCCGGAGAGACCCAGTACTTC CASSSQSGGAGETQYF
. TRBJ1-4 TRBV5-4 few TGTGCCAGCAGGATCGGTCCAACTAATGAAAAACTGTTTTTT CASRIGPTNEKLFF
TRBD2 TRBJ2-7 TRBV28 few TGTGCCATCGGGACTAGCGGGGGGGCATACGAGCAGTACTTC CAIGTSGGAYEQYF
. TRBJ2-4 TRBV28 . TGTGCCAGCAGTTTATTGAGTGGTCAAAACATTCAGTACTTC CASSLLSGQNIQYF
TRBD2 TRBJ2-1 TRBV6-5 . TGTGCCAGCACCTTTGGAGCGGGGGGCCACAATGAGCAGTTCTTC CASTFGAGGHNEQFF
TRBD2 TRBJ2-5 TRBV3-1/TRBV3-2 . TGTGCCAGCAGCCAATGGCCTAGCGGGGGGTCAGTGATGAAGTACTTC CASSQWPSGGSVMKYF
TRBD1 TRBJ1-2 TRBV3-1/TRBV3-2 . TGTGCCAGCAGCCAAGGGAGGGACAGGCCCCATGGCTACACCTTC CASSQGRDRPHGYTF
. TRBJ2-1 TRBV10-3 . TGTGCCATCAGCGACAATGAGCAGTTCTTC CAISDNEQFF
. TRBJ1-4 TRBV5-4 . TGTGCCAGCAGCTTGGAATTTGCGACTAATGAAAAACTGTTTTTT CASSLEFATNEKLFF
. TRBJ2-1 TRBV9 . TGTGCCAGCAGCCGGGCAGGGTCCTACAATGAGCAGTTCTTC CASSRAGSYNEQFF
. TRBJ1-5 TRBV6-5 . TGTGCCAGCAGTCCCGGGGATGTCGACCAGCCCCAGCATTTT CASSPGDVDQPQHF
. TRBJ1-2 TRBV3-1/TRBV3-2 . TGTGCCAGCAGCCAAGAAGGTATGAGACAGAAGTATGGCTACACCTTC CASSQEGMRQKYGYTF
TRBD2 TRBJ2-1 TRBV9 . TGTGCCAGCAGCGTAGGGGGCGGGGGCTACAATGAGCAGTTCTTC CASSVGGGGYNEQFF
. TRBJ2-6 TRBV2 . TGTGCCAGCTCCGGGGTCGGGGCCAACGTCCTGACTTTC CASSGVGANVLTF
TRBD1 TRBJ1-4 TRBV2 . TGTGCCAGCAGTAATTACAGGGGGGGTAGTGAAAAACTGTTTTTT CASSNYRGGSEKLFF
TRBD1 TRBJ2-1 TRBV5-1 once TGCGCCAGCAGCTTGTGGGGACAGGGCAATTCCTACAATGAGCAGTTCTTC CASSLWGQGNSYNEQFF
. TRBJ2-2 TRBV6-2/TRBV6-3 . TGTGCCAGCAGTGCCCAACAGAACACCGGGGAGCTGTTTTTT CASSAQQNTGELFF
. TRBJ1-2 TRBV6-5 . TGTGCCAGCAGTTACGAGGGCAAAGCGTCAATGGCTGGCTACACCTTC CASSYEGKASMAGYTF
TRBD1 TRBJ1-2 TRBV30 . TGTGCCTGGGGGAGACAGGGTGGTTTCGGCTACACCTTC CAWGRQGGFGYTF
. TRBJ2-3 TRBV28 . TGTGCCAGCACCCGAGCCCAACCCGCAGATACGCAGTATTTT CASTRAQPADTQYF
TRBD1 TRBJ2-1 TRBV5-4 . TGTGCCAGCAGCCCCGACAGGGTGGCGATTGAAGAGCAGTTCTTC CASSPDRVAIEEQFF
. TRBJ2-7 TRBV6-5 . TGTGCCAGCAGTTACGACCGGACAGATGAGCAGTACTTC CASSYDRTDEQYF
. TRBJ1-2 TRBV10-3 . TGTGCCATCAGTGAGTCCTTCTCAGGGGACTATGGCTACACCTTC CAISESFSGDYGYTF
. TRBJ2-7 TRBV20-1 . TGCAGTGCTAGATTCCAGAACGAGCAGTACTTC CSARFQNEQYF
. TRBJ2-7 TRBV13 few TGTGCCAGCAGCTTACTGGGCAGCTCCTACGAGCAGTACTTC CASSLLGSSYEQYF
TRBD2 TRBJ2-3 TRBV24-1 . TGTGCCACCAGTGATCGACTAGCGGGGGCCCTCACAGATACGCAGTATTTT CATSDRLAGALTDTQYF